This TCR beta chain was captured by sequencing in a study of CD8 T cells in ankylosing spondylitis. Study outcomes and limitations: Seemingly distinctive of ankylosing spondylitis blood was a TCR beta motif formed by eight highly homologous variants.

This CDR3 is built from 14 residues. With 3 bases removed from V and 16 bases from J, the gap between germline ends came to 23 bases. CDR1 SGHRS and CDR2 YFSETQ come from the germline V gene. A note on this clonotype: The target antigen is unknown.

In TCRdb, the 5' RACE reads were re-called with MiXCR into one record per CDR3 protein. The table shows 750,000 to 850,000 distinct CDR3 sequences, with approximately 10% occurring only once. The sample was blood, either unsorted or a sorted T cell fraction (not recorded which). This TCR came from a male donor with ankylosing spondylitis. This chain joins TRBV5-1 and TRBJ2-1; D uncertain. The CDR3 bases are TGCGCCAGCAGCTCTAGGGCCCCGGGTCTCGGGCGATTCTTC. This encodes CASSSRAPGLGRFF. Based on the CDR3 plus reference TRBV5-1 and TRBJ2-1, the full variable domain is KAGVTQTPRYLIKTRGQQVTLSCSPISGHRSVSWYQQTPGQGLQFLFEYFSETQRNKGNFPGRFSGRQFSNSRSEMNVSTLELGDSALYLCASSSRAPGLGRFFGPGTRLTVL.